Sequencing of this T cell receptor (beta chain) was carried out in a study of OX40 agonist ivuxolimab in advanced cancers. Study details: Ivuxolimab, an agonist antibody against OX40 (CD134), was given to patients. Those treated in dose escalation had hepatocellular carcinoma, melanoma, renal cell cancer or head and neck cancer. Partial responses occurred in three patients (one hepatocellular carcinoma, two cutaneous melanoma).

A word on this clone: Its antigen is currently unknown.

Clones were read by immunoSEQ multiplex PCR, and TCRdb kept only the in-frame ones, dropping some. The repertoire holds 65,000 to 75,000 clones, with about four fifths as singletons. Whole-study findings and limits: A proportion of nonresponders additionally exhibited low normalized T-cell clonal expansion.

This receptor was taken from an adult with an advanced solid tumor such as melanoma, head and neck, liver or kidney cancer. Sequenced material: CD4+ or CD8+ T cells sorted from blood, taken in a trial of the OX40 agonist ivuxolimab.

This CDR3 reads CASSSPGQGAYEQYF. CDR3 sequence (DNA): TGTGCCAGCAGCTCACCCGGACAGGGGGCCTACGAGCAGTACTTC. The gene calls are TRBV5-4 and TRBJ2-7; 10 nucleotides agree with TRBD1. The J segment lost 2 bases and the V segment lost 3 bases, leaving 5 bases of the junction unmatched. CDR1 SGHNT and CDR2 YYREEE come from the germline V gene (reference sequence). CDR3 length: 15 residues.